This T cell receptor beta chain was found in a study of glioma-infiltrating T cells after dendritic cell vaccination (dated by TCRdb to the mid-2010s). Regarding the complete study: The cohort comprised 15 glioblastoma patients from Phase I and II dendritic cell vaccination trials, 9 newly diagnosed and 6 with recurrent disease. Between about 2003 and 2012, patients were given autologous tumor lysate-pulsed dendritic cell vaccination. To make the vaccine, monocyte-derived dendritic cells were cultured for seven to eight days with IL-4 and GM-CSF and then pulsed overnight with autologous tumor lysate. Each patient got three intradermal injections of the dendritic cell vaccine, spaced at biweekly intervals, in the arm below the axilla. Deep sequencing of TCR beta CDR3 regions was used to quantify tumor-infiltrating lymphocyte content and compare tumor and blood repertoires in dendritic cell-vaccinated glioblastoma patients. Survival after dendritic cell vaccination was correlated with TCR sequencing metrics, including TIL content and tumor-blood repertoire overlap.

Patients were selected on the basis of adequate residual fresh-frozen tumor tissue and more than two years of available survival data. Although molecular status otherwise differed among the glioblastoma patients, no patient had an isocitrate dehydrogenase mutation. PBMC collection took place before vaccination, two weeks after the third vaccination, and at tumor progression if progression occurred. Genomic DNA was extracted with the Qiagen DNeasy Blood extraction Kit. Using the immunoSEQ assay, TCRB CDR3 regions were amplified from approximately 2.1 micrograms of genomic DNA, or from all available DNA when less than that was on hand. The multiplex PCR relied on 60 forward primers for TCR V beta segments and 13 reverse primers for J beta segments. To estimate reads per starting template, synthetic control templates were spiked into each sample at limiting dilution. Reads of 87 bp were generated by sequencing on the Illumina HiSeq System. The authors' analysis ran thus. PCR and sequencing errors were removed by a nearest neighbor algorithm that merged closely related sequences. TCR overlap was defined as the percentage of unique tumor TCR beta sequences that were also found in the peripheral blood of the same patient. Held by TCRdb, this immuneACCESS table contains in-frame sequences only and omits some clones. Under half of the omission traces to an unresolved V gene where checked; the cause of the rest is unknown. Clonal size and the V and J genes are those of that table, whereas D and trimming came from the DNA. A total of roughly 100,000 clones appear in this sample, about four fifths of them only once. Approximately 12% of the sample rests with the top ten.

For this clone: Its binding antigen is unknown. Base qualities are not provided; no much larger clone lies one nucleotide away.

General study outcomes and caveats: TCR clonality showed no direct relationship with survival, which suggests that a diverse polyclonal response may be important. The cohort was small and heterogeneous, and full blood and tumor sets were available for few patients, with initial-recurrent tumor pairs available for even fewer patients. Higher estimated pretreatment TIL content predicted longer time to progression and overall survival after dendritic cell vaccination. The TCR overlap response model with three groups was called speculative and said to need prospective validation.

V gives up 7 bases and J gives up 11 bases, and the segment between their germline ends measures 26 bases. CDR3 length: 15 amino acids, cysteine to phenylalanine. Only the CDR3 part of the read is kept: 45 bases, read in frame from the first base. The germline V gene gives CDR1 as SGHTA and CDR2 as FQGTGA. The chain is made from TRBV7-3 and TRBJ1-1; D gene: possibly TRBD1, on 5 matching bases. The source of this sequence is a human donor with glioblastoma. The input for sequencing was blood, taken before dendritic cell vaccination. The CDR3 here reads CASTKRQFMVAGAFF. The DNA is as follows: TGTGCCAGCACCAAACGACAGTTTATGGTCGCGGGGGCTTTCTTT. Reference TRBV7-3 and TRBJ1-1 proteins supply the regions before and after the CDR3; the full variable domain is: GAGVSQTPSNKVTEKGKYVELRCDPISGHTALYWYRQSLGQGPEFLIYFQGTGAADDSGLPNDRFFAVRPEGSVSTLKIQRTERGDSAVYLCASTKRQFMVAGAFFGQGTRLTVV.